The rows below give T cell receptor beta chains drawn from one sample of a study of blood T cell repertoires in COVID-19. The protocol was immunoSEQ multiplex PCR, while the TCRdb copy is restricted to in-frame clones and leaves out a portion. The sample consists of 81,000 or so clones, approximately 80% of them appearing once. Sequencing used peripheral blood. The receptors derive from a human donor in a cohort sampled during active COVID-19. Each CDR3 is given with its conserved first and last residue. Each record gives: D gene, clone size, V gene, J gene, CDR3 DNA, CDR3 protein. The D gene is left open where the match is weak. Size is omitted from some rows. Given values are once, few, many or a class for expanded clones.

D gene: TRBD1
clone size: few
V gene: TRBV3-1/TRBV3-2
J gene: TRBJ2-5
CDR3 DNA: TGTGCCAGCAGCCTATTACAGGGGCCGAGTGAGACCCAGTACTTC
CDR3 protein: CASSLLQGPSETQYF

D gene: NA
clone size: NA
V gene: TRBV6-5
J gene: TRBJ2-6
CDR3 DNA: TGTGCCAGCAGTTTTGCGATTGGGGCCAACGTCCTGACTTTC
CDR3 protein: CASSFAIGANVLTF

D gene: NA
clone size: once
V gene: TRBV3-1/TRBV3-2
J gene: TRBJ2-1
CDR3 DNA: TGTGCCAGCAGCCAAGGGGGGCCAGCCGTAAATGAGCAGTTCTTC
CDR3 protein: CASSQGGPAVNEQFF

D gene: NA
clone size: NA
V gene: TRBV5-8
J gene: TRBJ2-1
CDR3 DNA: TGTGCCAGCAGCTTGGGGGCAGTACGAAATGAGCAGTTCTTC
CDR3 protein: CASSLGAVRNEQFF

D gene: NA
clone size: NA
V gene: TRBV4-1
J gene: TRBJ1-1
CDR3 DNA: TGCGCCAGCAGCCGAGGGGGGGACACTGAAGCTTTCTTT
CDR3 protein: CASSRGGDTEAFF

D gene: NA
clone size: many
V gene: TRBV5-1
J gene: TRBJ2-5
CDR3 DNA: TGCGCCAGCAGCTTGGAACAGGTCCAAGAGACCCAGTACTTC
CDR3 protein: CASSLEQVQETQYF

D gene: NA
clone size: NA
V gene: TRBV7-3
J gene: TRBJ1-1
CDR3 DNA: TGTGCCAGCAGCGTCCAGGGAAGGAGCACTGAAGCTTTCTTT
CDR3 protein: CASSVQGRSTEAFF

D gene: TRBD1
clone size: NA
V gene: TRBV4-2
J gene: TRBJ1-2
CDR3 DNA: TGTGCCAGCAGCCCGGGGCAGGGGGCATTCTATGGCTACACCTTC
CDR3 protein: CASSPGQGAFYGYTF

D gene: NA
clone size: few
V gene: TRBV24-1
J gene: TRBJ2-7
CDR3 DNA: TGTGCCACCAGTCCTGGGAGGCGAAGCTCCTACGAGCAGTACTTC
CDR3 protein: CATSPGRRSSYEQYF

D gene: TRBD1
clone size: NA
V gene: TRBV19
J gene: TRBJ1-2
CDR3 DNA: TGTGCCAGTAGGACAGGGTGGAGAAGTGGCTACACCTTC
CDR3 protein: CASRTGWRSGYTF

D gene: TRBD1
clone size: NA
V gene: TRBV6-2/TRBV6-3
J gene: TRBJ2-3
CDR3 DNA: TGTGCCAGCAGTTACGACAGGGGCCTCAGCACAGATACGCAGTATTTT
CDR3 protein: CASSYDRGLSTDTQYF

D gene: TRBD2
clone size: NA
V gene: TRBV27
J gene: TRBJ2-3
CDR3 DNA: TGTGCCAGCAGTTTATCGAAAACCGGACTAGCAACAGATACGCAGTATTTT
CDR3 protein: CASSLSKTGLATDTQYF

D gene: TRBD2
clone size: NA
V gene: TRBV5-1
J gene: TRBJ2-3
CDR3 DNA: TGCGCCAGCAGCCCCGGTTCGAGCGGGGGAACAGATACGCAGTATTTT
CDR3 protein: CASSPGSSGGTDTQYF

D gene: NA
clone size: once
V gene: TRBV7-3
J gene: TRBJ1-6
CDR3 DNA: TGTGCCAGCAGCTTACAAGGGGCAACAAGTTCACCCCTCCACTTT
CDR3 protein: CASSLQGATSSPLHF

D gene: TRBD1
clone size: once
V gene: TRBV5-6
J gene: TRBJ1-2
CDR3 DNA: TGTGCCAGCAGCTCACGGACAGGGGGCTATGGCTACACCTTC
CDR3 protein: CASSSRTGGYGYTF

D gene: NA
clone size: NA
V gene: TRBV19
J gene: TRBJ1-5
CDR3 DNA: TGTGCCAGTAGCGGACAGATGAACAATCAGCCCCAGCATTTT
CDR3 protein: CASSGQMNNQPQHF

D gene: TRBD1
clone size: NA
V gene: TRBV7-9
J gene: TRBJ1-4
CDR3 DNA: TGTGCCAGCTCATGGGGGACAGGGAATGAAAAACTGTTTTTT
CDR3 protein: CASSWGTGNEKLFF

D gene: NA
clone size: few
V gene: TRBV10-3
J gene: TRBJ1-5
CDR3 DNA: TGTGCCATCAGTGCCGGGCAGGGCGATCAGCCCCAGCATTTT
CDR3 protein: CAISAGQGDQPQHF

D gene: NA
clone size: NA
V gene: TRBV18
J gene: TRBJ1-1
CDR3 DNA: TGTGCCAGCTCACCACCGGGCCCCCTAAGGATTACAGCAGCTTTCTTT
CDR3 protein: CASSPPGPLRITAAFF

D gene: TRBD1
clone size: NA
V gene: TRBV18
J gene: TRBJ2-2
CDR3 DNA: TGTGCCAGCTCAACTACCGGGACAGGGAACACCGGGGAGCTGTTTTTT
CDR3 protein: CASSTTGTGNTGELFF

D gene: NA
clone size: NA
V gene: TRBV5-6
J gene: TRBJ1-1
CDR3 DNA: TGTGCCAGCAGCTCCCAGCCGGGGGTGAACACTGAAGCTTTCTTT
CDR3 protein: CASSSQPGVNTEAFF

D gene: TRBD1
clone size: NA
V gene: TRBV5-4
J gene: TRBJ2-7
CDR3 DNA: TGTGCCAGCAGCTTGGAACAGGGGGCATACGAGCAGTACTTC
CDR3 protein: CASSLEQGAYEQYF

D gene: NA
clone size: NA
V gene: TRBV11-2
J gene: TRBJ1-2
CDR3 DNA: TGTGCCAGCAGCGGCCGTGGGAGGACGGGGACCCTAGGCTACACCTTC
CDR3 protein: CASSGRGRTGTLGYTF

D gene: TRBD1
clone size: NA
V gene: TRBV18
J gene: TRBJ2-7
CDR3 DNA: TGTGCCAGCTCTCTAACCGGGACAGGGAGTTACGAGCAGTACTTC
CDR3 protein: CASSLTGTGSYEQYF

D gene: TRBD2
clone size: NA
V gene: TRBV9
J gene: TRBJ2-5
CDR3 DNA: TGTGCCAGCAGCTTCACTAGCGGGGGGGCAGAGACCCAGTACTTC
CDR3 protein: CASSFTSGGAETQYF

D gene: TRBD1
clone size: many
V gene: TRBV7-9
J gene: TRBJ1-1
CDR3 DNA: TGTGCCAGCAGCTTATTCTCGGGCAGGGGGTGGGTTACTGAAGCTTTCTTT
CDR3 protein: CASSLFSGRGWVTEAFF

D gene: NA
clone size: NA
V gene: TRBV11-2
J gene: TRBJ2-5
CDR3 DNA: TGTGCCAGCAGCTACTCGACAGGAGCCTCGGAGACCCAGTACTTC
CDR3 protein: CASSYSTGASETQYF

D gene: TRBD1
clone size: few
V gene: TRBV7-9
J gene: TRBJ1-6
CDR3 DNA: TGTGCCAGCAGCTTTCCCGGGACAGGGTCTTCACCCCTCCACTTT
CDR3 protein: CASSFPGTGSSPLHF

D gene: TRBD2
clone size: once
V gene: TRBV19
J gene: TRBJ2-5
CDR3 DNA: TGTGCCTCACAAGGGCGGGGGGGCTCAGAGACCCAGTACTTC
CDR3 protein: CASQGRGGSETQYF

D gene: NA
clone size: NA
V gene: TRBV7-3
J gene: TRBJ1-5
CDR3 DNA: TGTGCCAGCAGCTTCTGGACGGGAAATAGCAATCAGCCCCAGCATTTT
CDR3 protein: CASSFWTGNSNQPQHF

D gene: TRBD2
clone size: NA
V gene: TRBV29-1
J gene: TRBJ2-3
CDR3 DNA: TGCAGCGTGGGGACTAGCGGGGGGGCCGAAACGCAGTATTTT
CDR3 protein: CSVGTSGGAETQYF

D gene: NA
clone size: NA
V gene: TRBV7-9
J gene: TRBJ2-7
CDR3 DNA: TGTGCCAGCAGCCCTCAGGGCGTTCAGTACTTC
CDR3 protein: CASSPQGVQYF

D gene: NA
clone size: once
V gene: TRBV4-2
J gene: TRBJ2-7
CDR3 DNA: TGTGCCAGCGGATCTACTAGCTCCTACGAGCAGTACTTC
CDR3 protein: CASGSTSSYEQYF

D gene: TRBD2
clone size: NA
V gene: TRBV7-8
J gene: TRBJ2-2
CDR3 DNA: TGTGCCAGCACCCAGTCTAGCGGGGGGGCCTTCGGGGAGCTGTTTTTT
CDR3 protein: CASTQSSGGAFGELFF

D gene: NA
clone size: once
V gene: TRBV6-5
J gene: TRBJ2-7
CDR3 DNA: TGTGCCAGCAAACTGGAACAGGGACACTCCTACGAGCAGTACTTC
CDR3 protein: CASKLEQGHSYEQYF

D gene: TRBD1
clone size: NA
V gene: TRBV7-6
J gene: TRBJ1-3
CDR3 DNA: TGTGCCAGCAGCCCAAGGACAGGGGCATACTCTGGAAACACCATATATTTT
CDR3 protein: CASSPRTGAYSGNTIYF

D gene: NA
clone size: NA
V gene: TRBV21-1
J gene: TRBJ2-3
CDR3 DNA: TGTGCCACTTCTCTGGGACAGGGGGGCACAGATACGCAGTATTTT
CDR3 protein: CATSLGQGGTDTQYF

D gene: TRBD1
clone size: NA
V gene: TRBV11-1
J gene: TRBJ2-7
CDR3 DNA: TGTGCCAGCAGCTTACTTGGGGGGACAGGTAGCTACGAGCAGTACTTC
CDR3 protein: CASSLLGGTGSYEQYF

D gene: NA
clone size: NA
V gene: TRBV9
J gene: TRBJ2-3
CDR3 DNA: TGTGCCAGCAGCGTAACGGAAGGGCTGGGGGCCAGGGCAGATACGCAGTATTTT
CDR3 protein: CASSVTEGLGARADTQYF

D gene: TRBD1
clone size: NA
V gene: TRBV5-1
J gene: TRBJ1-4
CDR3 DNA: TGCGCCAGCAGCCAAGTGGGGTGGGACAGGGTATCGGAAAAACTGTTTTTT
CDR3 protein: CASSQVGWDRVSEKLFF

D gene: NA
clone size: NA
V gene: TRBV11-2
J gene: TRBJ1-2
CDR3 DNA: TGTGCCAGCAGCACGGGGGGGGGAACGAAGACAGCTAACTATGGCTACACCTTC
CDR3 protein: CASSTGGGTKTANYGYTF

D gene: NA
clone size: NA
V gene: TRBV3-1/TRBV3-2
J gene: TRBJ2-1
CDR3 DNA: TGTGCCAGCAGCCAAGATCCGCGGACTCCATTATTCTTC
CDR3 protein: CASSQDPRTPLFF